This entry features one T cell receptor beta chain sequence. Trimming left V 4 bases short and J 1 base short, with 16 bases between. The CDR3 covers 16 residues. CDR1 and CDR2 (germline): LGHNA, YSLEER. The sample is drawn from a study of T cell changes during pregnancy in multiple sclerosis. Some clones are missing from TCRdb's copy, which holds only in-frame ones; the method was immunoSEQ multiplex PCR. The profile shows about 13,000 clones, about nine tenths of them singletons. Sequencing was performed on CD8+ T cells from peripheral blood mononuclear cells, taken in the first trimester of pregnancy. The chain is built from TRBV4-3 and TRBJ2-5; a weak D match, TRBD1 (5 bases). This TCR was sampled from a female donor with multiple sclerosis, enrolled in a pregnancy study. The CDR3 loop reads CASSLRAHYPQETQYF. For the CDR3, the DNA is TGCGCCAGCAGCCTCAGGGCACATTACCCCCAAGAGACCCAGTACTTC.